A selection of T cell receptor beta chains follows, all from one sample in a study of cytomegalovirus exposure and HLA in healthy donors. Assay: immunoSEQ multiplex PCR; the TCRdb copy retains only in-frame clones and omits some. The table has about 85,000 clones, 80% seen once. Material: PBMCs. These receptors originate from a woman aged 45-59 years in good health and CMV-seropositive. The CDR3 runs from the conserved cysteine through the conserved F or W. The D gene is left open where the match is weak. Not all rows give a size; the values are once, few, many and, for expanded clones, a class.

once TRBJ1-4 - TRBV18 CASSRTSYRDEKLFF TGTGCCAGCTCACGTACAAGCTACCGGGATGAAAAACTGTTTTTT
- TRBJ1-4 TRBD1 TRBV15 CATSRYRDRGNEKLFF TGTGCCACCAGCAGATACCGGGACAGGGGGAATGAAAAACTGTTTTTT
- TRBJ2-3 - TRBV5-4 CASSLNRASTDTQYF TGTGCCAGCAGCCTCAACAGGGCCAGCACAGATACGCAGTATTTT
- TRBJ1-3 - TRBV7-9 CSSSFSPSSGNTIYF TGTTCCAGCAGCTTCTCTCCCTCCTCTGGAAACACCATATATTTT
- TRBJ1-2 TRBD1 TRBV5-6 CASSPTGSHFGYTF TGTGCCAGCAGCCCGACAGGGAGTCACTTCGGCTACACCTTC
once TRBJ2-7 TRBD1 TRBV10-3 CAISESGTAPYEQYF TGTGCCATCAGTGAGTCTGGGACAGCCCCCTACGAGCAGTACTTC
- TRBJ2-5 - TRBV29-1 CSVAPDSGETQYF TGCAGCGTTGCCCCGGACAGTGGGGAGACCCAGTACTTC
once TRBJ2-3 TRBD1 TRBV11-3 CASSYRSGTGRADTQYF TGTGCCAGCAGCTACAGATCCGGGACAGGGAGAGCAGATACGCAGTATTTT
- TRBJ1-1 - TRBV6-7 CASSQGGTEAFF TGTGCCAGCAGTCAGGGAGGGACTGAAGCTTTCTTT
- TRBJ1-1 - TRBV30 CAWRPTLLRGNTEAFF TGTGCCTGGAGGCCCACCCTCTTACGGGGGAACACTGAAGCTTTCTTT
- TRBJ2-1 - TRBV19 CASSMEVSYNEQFF TGTGCCAGTAGTATGGAGGTCTCCTACAATGAGCAGTTCTTC
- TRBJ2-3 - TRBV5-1 CASSLGAGQLTDTQYF TGCGCCAGCAGCTTGGGGGCTGGACAGCTCACAGATACGCAGTATTTT
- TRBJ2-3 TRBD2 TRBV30 CAWSASGGADTQYF TGTGCCTGGAGTGCTAGCGGGGGAGCAGATACGCAGTATTTT
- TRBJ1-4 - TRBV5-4 CASSLRAEREKLFF TGTGCCAGCAGCTTGAGGGCAGAGCGGGAAAAACTGTTTTTT
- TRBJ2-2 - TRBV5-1 CASSLDTRVAGELFF TGCGCCAGCAGCTTGGATACCAGGGTGGCCGGGGAGCTGTTTTTT
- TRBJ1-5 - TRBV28 CASSPLEGGNQPQHF TGTGCCAGCAGTCCCCTGGAAGGGGGCAATCAGCCCCAGCATTTT
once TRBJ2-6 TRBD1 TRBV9 CASSVEGQALSGANVLTF TGTGCCAGCAGCGTAGAGGGACAGGCCTTATCTGGGGCCAACGTCCTGACTTTC
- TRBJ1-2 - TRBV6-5 CASSYSSINYGYTF TGTGCCAGCAGTTACTCGAGTATTAACTATGGCTACACCTTC
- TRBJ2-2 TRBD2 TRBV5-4 CASSSPGDYNTGELFF TGTGCCAGCAGCTCCCCTGGGGACTACAACACCGGGGAGCTGTTTTTT
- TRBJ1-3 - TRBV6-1 CASSEAWASPSGNTIYF TGTGCCAGCAGTGAAGCATGGGCGTCCCCCTCTGGAAACACCATATATTTT
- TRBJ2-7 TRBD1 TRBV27 CASSSGQGYEQYF TGTGCCAGCAGTTCAGGACAGGGCTACGAGCAGTACTTC
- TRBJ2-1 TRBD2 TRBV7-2 CASSLLAGVGEQFF TGTGCCAGCAGCCTACTAGCGGGGGTCGGTGAGCAGTTCTTC
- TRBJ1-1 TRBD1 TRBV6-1 CASSEAFPGTGGWTEAFF TGTGCCAGCAGTGAAGCTTTTCCCGGGACAGGGGGCTGGACTGAAGCTTTCTTT
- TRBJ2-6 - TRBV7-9 CASTPARGSFFSGANVLTF TGTGCCAGCACCCCTGCCCGAGGCAGTTTTTTCTCTGGGGCCAACGTCCTGACTTTC
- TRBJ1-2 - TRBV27 CASSLSSAGVYYGYTF TGTGCCAGCAGTTTATCTTCCGCGGGGGTTTACTATGGCTACACCTTC
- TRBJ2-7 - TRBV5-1 CASSLTGSYEQYF TGCGCCAGCAGCTTGACAGGGAGCTACGAGCAGTACTTC
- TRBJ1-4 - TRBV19 CASSSQLTTNEKLFF TGTGCCAGTAGTAGTCAACTAACAACTAATGAAAAACTGTTTTTT
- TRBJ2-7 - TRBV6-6 CASRFDRKGGEQYF TGTGCCAGCAGATTCGACAGGAAAGGCGGCGAGCAGTACTTC
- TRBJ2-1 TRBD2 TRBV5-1 CASFPAGTSSYNEQFF TGCGCCAGCTTCCCTGCCGGGACTAGCTCCTACAATGAGCAGTTCTTC
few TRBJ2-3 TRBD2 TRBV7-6 CASSFLATGGTTDTQYF TGTGCCAGCAGCTTCCTAGCCACGGGGGGGACCACAGATACGCAGTATTTT
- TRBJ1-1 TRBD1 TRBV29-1 CSVTGGTEAFF TGCAGCGTGACAGGGGGAACTGAAGCTTTCTTT
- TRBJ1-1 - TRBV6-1 CASSEQRQTEAFF TGTGCCAGCAGTGAACAGCGGCAGACTGAAGCTTTCTTT
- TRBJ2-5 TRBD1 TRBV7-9 CASSPPGQGAETQYF TGTGCCAGCAGCCCCCCGGGACAGGGTGCAGAGACCCAGTACTTC
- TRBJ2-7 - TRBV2 CASSPIYEQYF TGTGCCAGCAGCCCTATCTACGAGCAGTACTTC
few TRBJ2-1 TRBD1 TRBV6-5 CASSGGTGLNNEQFF TGTGCCAGCAGTGGGGGGACAGGGCTCAACAATGAGCAGTTCTTC
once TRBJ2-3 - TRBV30 CAWSAMRGAAASTDTQYF TGTGCCTGGAGTGCTATGCGAGGTGCGGCTGCTAGCACAGATACGCAGTATTTT
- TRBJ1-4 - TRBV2 CASSEGSVVEKLFF TGTGCCAGCAGTGAAGGGTCGGTGGTTGAAAAACTGTTTTTT
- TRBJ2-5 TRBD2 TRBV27 CASKWDYLGETQYF TGTGCCAGCAAGTGGGACTACCTTGGGGAGACCCAGTACTTC
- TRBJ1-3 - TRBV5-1 CASAESSGNTIYF TGCGCCAGCGCGGAGAGCTCTGGAAACACCATATATTTT
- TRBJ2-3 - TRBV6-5 CVSSYRGMQYF TGTGTCAGCAGTTACAGAGGGATGCAGTATTTT
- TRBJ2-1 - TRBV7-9 CASRSGVDNEQFF TGTGCCAGCCGAAGCGGAGTTGACAATGAGCAGTTCTTC
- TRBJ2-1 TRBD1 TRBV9 CASSSRQGSEQFF TGTGCCAGCAGCTCCCGACAGGGTAGTGAGCAGTTCTTC
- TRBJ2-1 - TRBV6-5 CASSPPGSPGQFF TGTGCCAGCAGTCCCCCGGGGTCCCCCGGGCAGTTCTTC
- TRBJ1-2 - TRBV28 CASSASYGYTF TGTGCCAGCAGTGCCAGCTATGGCTACACCTTC
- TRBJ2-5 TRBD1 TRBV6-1 CASSEDGQGQETQYF TGTGCCAGCAGTGAAGACGGACAGGGTCAAGAGACCCAGTACTTC
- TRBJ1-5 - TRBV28 CASSESGWGRRNQPQHF TGTGCCAGCAGCGAAAGTGGATGGGGGCGCAGGAATCAGCCCCAGCATTTT
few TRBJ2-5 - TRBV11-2 CASSIRDYQETQYF TGTGCCAGCAGCATCCGGGACTACCAAGAGACCCAGTACTTC
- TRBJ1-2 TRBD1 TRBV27 CASSPQTGSGYTF TGTGCCAGCAGTCCCCAGACAGGGTCTGGCTACACCTTC
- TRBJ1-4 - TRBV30 CAWRASGQREKLFF TGTGCCTGGAGGGCTTCGGGACAAAGGGAAAAACTGTTTTTT
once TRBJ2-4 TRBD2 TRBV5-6 CASSFGTSGGRDIQYF TGTGCCAGCAGCTTTGGGACTAGCGGGGGGAGGGACATTCAGTACTTC
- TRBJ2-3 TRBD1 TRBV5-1 CASSASGTGPDTQYF TGCGCCAGCAGCGCATCTGGGACAGGTCCAGATACGCAGTATTTT
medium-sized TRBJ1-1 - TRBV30 CAWSVYFRGGWTEAFF TGTGCCTGGAGTGTCTATTTCCGGGGTGGTTGGACTGAAGCTTTCTTT
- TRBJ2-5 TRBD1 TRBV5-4 CASSRGQATGTQYF TGTGCCAGCAGCCGAGGACAGGCCACCGGGACCCAGTACTTC
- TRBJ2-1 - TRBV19 CASSIQGSYNEQFF TGTGCCAGTAGTATACAGGGCTCCTACAATGAGCAGTTCTTC
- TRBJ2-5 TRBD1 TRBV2 CASSEPPGTGWRETQYF TGTGCCAGCAGTGAACCCCCCGGGACAGGGTGGAGGGAGACCCAGTACTTC
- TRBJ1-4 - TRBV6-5 CASRQTGGYEKLFF TGTGCCAGCAGACAGACAGGCGGTTATGAAAAACTGTTTTTT
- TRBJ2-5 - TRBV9 CASSVAEETQYF TGTGCCAGCAGCGTAGCCGAAGAGACCCAGTACTTC
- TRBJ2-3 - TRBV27 CASSLLSTDTQYF TGTGCCAGCAGTTTACTTTCCACAGATACGCAGTATTTT
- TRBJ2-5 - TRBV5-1 CASSFGPGETQYF TGCGCCAGCAGCTTTGGCCCGGGGGAGACCCAGTACTTC
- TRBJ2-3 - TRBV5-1 CASSSRVLASTDTQYF TGCGCCAGCAGCTCCCGGGTCCTAGCCAGCACAGATACGCAGTATTTT